This T cell receptor (beta chain) was found in a study of PD-L1 blockade in urothelial cancer. Across the whole study: Patients began atezolizumab, 1,200 mg intravenously every 3 weeks, in 2014. About 90% of the roughly 30 patients were men who had bladder-origin urothelial cancer. The number of prior chemotherapy regimens per patient was 0 to 3. Study-level results: Lower than median blood TCR clonality before treatment predicted better survival.

Method: immunoSEQ multiplex PCR; TCRdb's copy keeps in-frame clones and lacks some. The repertoire holds tens of thousands of clones, with about 90% as singletons. Time point specified: peripheral blood 6 weeks after treatment start. A remark on this clone: Its antigen remains unknown.

Looked up from germline, CDR1 is WNHNN and CDR2 is SYGVQD (reference sequence). V gave up 6 bases and J gave up 2 bases, with 13 bases separating them. The length of the CDR3 is 14 residues. The starting material was PBMCs, obtained around atezolizumab (anti-PD-L1) treatment. V is TRBV10-1 and J is TRBJ1-1, with TRBD1 as a possible D gene (5 bases). The sequence was collected from a man in his 60s with urothelial cancer. The CDR3 DNA reads TGCGCCAGCAGGGGAGGCGGGGGTAACACTGAAGCTTTCTTT. It yields the protein CASRGGGGNTEAFF.